Included here is one T cell receptor beta chain sequence, with context. Per the original methods: Reference gene primer amplification gave estimated nucleated cell counts. Libraries were prepared by immunoSEQ multiplex PCR; TCRdb keeps only in-frame clonotypes and omits some of them. Clonal size and the V and J genes are those of that table, whereas D and trimming came from the DNA. Among tens of thousands of clones listed, around 83% were seen once. The data derive from a study of blood T cell repertoires in COVID-19. About the study: T cells, B-cell-depleted T cells, or PBMCs supplied cDNA or gDNA.

The CDR3 covers 16 residues. CDR1 is MDHEN, CDR2 SYDVKM, per germline. V lost 1 base to trimming and J lost 7 bases, with 17 bases between them. This TCR came from a man in his sixties with active COVID-19. This chain joins TRBV28 and TRBJ1-5; D is uncertain. The sequencing sample was made of peripheral blood. The CDR3, as DNA: TGTGCCAGCAGTTTATACGGGAAGGGAACGGGGCAGCCCCAGCATTTT. Translating gives CASSLYGKGTGQPQHF.